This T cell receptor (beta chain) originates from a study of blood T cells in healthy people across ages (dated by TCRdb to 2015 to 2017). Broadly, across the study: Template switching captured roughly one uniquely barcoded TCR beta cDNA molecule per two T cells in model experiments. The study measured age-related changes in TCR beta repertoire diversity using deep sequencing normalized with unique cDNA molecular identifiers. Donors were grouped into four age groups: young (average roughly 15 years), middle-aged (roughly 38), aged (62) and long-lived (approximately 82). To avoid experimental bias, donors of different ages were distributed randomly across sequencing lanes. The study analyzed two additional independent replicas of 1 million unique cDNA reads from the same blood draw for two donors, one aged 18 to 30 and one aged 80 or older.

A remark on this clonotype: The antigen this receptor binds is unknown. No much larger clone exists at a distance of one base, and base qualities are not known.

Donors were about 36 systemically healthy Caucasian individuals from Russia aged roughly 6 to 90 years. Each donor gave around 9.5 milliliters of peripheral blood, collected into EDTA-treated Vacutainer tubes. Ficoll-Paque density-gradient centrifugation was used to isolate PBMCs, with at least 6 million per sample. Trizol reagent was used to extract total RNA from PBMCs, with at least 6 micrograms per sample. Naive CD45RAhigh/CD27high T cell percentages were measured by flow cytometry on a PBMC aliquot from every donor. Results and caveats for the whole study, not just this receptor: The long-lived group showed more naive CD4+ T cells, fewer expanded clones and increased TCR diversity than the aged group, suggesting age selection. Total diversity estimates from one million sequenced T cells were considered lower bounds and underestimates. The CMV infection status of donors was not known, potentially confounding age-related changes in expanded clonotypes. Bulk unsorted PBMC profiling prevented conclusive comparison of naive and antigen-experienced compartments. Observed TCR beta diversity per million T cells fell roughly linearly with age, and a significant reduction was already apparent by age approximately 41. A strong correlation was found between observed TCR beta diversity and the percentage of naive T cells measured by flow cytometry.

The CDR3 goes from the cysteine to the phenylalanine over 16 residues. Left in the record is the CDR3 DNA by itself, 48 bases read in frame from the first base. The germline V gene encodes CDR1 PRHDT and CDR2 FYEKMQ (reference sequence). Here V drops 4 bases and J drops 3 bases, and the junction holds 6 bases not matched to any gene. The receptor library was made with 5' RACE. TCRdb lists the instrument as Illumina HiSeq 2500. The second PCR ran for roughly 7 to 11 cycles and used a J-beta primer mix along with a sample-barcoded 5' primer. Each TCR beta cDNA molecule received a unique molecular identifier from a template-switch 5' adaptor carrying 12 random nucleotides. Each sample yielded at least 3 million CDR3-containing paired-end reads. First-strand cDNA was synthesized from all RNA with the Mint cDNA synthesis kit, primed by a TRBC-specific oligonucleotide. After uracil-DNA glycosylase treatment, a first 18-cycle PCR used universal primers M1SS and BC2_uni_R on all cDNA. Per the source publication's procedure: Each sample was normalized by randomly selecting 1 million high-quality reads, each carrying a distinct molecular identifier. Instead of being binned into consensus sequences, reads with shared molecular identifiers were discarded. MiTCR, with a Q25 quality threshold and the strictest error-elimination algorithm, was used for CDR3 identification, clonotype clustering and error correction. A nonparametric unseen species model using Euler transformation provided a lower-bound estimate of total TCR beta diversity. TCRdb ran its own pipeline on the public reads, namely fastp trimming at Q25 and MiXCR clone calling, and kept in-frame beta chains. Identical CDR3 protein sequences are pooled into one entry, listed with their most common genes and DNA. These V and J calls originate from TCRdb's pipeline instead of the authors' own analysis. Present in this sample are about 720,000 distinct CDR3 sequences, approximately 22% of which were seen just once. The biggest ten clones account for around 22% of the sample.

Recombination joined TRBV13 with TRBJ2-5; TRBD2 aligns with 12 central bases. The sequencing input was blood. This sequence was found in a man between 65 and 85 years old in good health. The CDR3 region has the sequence CASSSRLAGVEETQYF. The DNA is TGTGCCAGCAGCTCCCGACTAGCGGGAGTTGAAGAGACCCAGTACTTC.